This record looks at one T cell receptor beta chain sequence and its context. What it recognizes is unknown. This sample was taken from a study of CXCR3-negative and CXCR3-positive naive CD8 T cells. Study-wide findings and caveats: TCR strength was inferred from TRB CDR3 properties, while surface CD5 was comparable between naive subsets. Hydrophobicity was higher for TRB CDR3s found in CXCR3-positive naive cells than in CXCR3-negative naive cells.

Germline lookup yields CDR1 LGHNA and CDR2 YSLEER. The CDR3 runs 12 residues. The method, 5' RACE with UMI labels, was used to prepare the TRB cDNA libraries. TCRdb re-called the 5' RACE reads and gives one entry per CDR3 protein, without DNA. The specimen's table records around 81,000 distinct CDR3 sequences. The sequence was collected from a human donor in good health. Some clones in this sample may be carry-over from other donors' samples. Sequences were obtained from naive CXCR3- CD8+ T cells from blood. Indicated subset: CD45RO-CCR7+CD27+CD95- naive CD8+ T cells lacking CXCR3 (TNR3-). This chain joins TRBV4-3 and TRBJ1-1. The CDR3 loop reads CASSQDYTEAFF.